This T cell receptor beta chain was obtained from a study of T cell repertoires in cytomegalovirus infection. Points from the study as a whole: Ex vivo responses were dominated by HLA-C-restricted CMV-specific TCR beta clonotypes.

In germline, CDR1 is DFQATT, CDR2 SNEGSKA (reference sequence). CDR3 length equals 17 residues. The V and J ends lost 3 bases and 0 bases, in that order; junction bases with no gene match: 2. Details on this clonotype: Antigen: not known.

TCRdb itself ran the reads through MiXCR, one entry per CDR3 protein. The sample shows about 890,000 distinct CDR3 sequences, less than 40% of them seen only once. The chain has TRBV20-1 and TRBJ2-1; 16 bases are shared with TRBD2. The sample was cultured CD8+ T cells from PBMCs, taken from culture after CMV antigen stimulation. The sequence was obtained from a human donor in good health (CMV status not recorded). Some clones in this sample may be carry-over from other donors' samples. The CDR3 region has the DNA TGCAGTGCTAGGGGGACTAGCGGGGGGGACTCCTACAATGAGCAGTTCTTC. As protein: CSARGTSGGDSYNEQFF.